These 14 T cell receptor beta chains were all obtained from the same sample, sequenced in a study of cytomegalovirus exposure and HLA in healthy donors. PCR amplification relied on 60 Vbeta primers (plus 13 Jbeta primers). The data were produced by immunoSEQ multiplex PCR, yet TCRdb's version contains in-frame clones alone and is incomplete. The repertoire consists of a few hundred thousand clones, with almost 80% occurring once and the leading ten covering around 2%. Source material: PBMCs. These receptors all stem from a man in his late teens or twenties in good health and CMV-seronegative.

This chain connects TRBV5-1 to TRBJ2-5; 15 bases agree with TRBD2. The tail of the sequence fits TRBJ2-7 better, so the J call may be wrong. Germline V gene lookup returns CDR1 SGHRS and CDR2 YFSETQ. This CDR3 has 16 amino acids. The CDR3 sequence: CASSSGLAGGADEQYF. In DNA, the CDR3 is TGCGCCAGCAGCTCGGGACTAGCGGGAGGCGCGGACGAGCAGTACTTC.

This chain links TRBV14 with TRBJ2-1; 9 bases match TRBD2. Germline CDR1 reads SGHDN; CDR2 reads FVKESK. V lost 1 base to trimming and J lost 7 bases; unmatched junction nucleotides: 5. The CDR3 is 15 amino acids. The CDR3 protein is CASSQASGDRNEQFF. The CDR3, as DNA: TGTGCCAGCAGCCAAGCTAGCGGGGATAGGAATGAGCAGTTCTTC.

The chain employs TRBV7-6 and TRBJ2-2; D might be TRBD2 (6 bases). Germline assignment: CDR1 SGHVS and CDR2 FNYEAQ. The V end lost 5 bases, the J end lost 4 bases, and 11 bases lay between the germline ends. CDR3 length equals 14 residues. CDR3 sequence: CASSPSAFTGELFF. The DNA for the CDR3 is TGTGCCAGCAGCCCTAGCGCCTTCACCGGGGAGCTGTTTTTT.

The chain uses TRBV11-2 and TRBJ2-3, with 9 bases aligning to TRBD2. With 7 bases clipped from V and 5 bases from J, the junction kept 10 bases outside the gene matches. The germline gives CDR1 SGHAT, CDR2 FQNNGV. This CDR3 has 15 residues. The CDR3 is CASTEKGREGDTQYF. For the CDR3, the DNA is TGTGCCAGCACCGAAAAAGGGCGGGAGGGAGATACGCAGTATTTT.

The chain links TRBV28 to TRBJ2-7; 16 nucleotides agree with TRBD2. V shed 7 bases, J shed 7 bases, and the junction held 13 bases outside the gene matches. The CDR3 consists of 17 residues. CDR1 and CDR2 from the germline V gene are MDHEN and SYDVKM. CDR3 in amino acids: CASTPTPGLAGGGEQYF. The CDR3 DNA reads as TGTGCCAGCACCCCGACACCGGGACTAGCGGGAGGGGGGGAGCAGTACTTC.

The rearrangement uses TRBV7-2 and TRBJ1-5, with a possible D match to TRBD1 (6 bases). The CDR3 runs 14 residues. The V gene lost 5 bases and the J gene lost 3 bases, with 11 bases spanning the gap. Germline V gene data show CDR1 as SGHTA and CDR2 as FQGNSA. The CDR3 DNA reads TGTGCCAGCAGCCGGACAGTTTCCAATCAGCCCCAGCATTTT. Translating gives CASSRTVSNQPQHF.

This clone appeared a few times. This chain joins TRBV14 and TRBJ2-1; a possible D gene is TRBD1 (5 bases). The germline V and J ends were trimmed by 4 bases and 8 bases, with 9 bases remaining between them. The CDR3 length is 12 residues. CDR1 and CDR2 (germline): SGHDN, FVKESK. The CDR3 loop reads CASSRGGDEQFF. The DNA for the CDR3 is TGTGCCAGCAGCCGGGGCGGCGATGAGCAGTTCTTC.

The chain couples TRBV7-2 to TRBJ2-3; TRBD2 matches 14 bases. The CDR3 is made up of 17 amino acids. Trimming took 5 bases from V and 6 from J; bases not matched to a gene: 10. Germline CDR1 reads SGHTA; CDR2 reads FQGNSA. CDR3 coding DNA: TGTGCCAGCAGCGGACTAGCGGGAGGTTTGGTGGTGGATACGCAGTATTTT. This gives the protein CASSGLAGGLVVDTQYF.

This clone was seen a few times. The rearrangement uses TRBV30 and TRBJ1-2; the D gene is possibly TRBD1 (6 bases). The CDR3 runs 13 residues. V shed 6 bases and J shed 2 bases, with 13 bases lying between them. CDR1 is GTSNPN, CDR2 SVGIG, per germline (reference sequence). In DNA form, the CDR3 reads TGTGCCTGCCCGGACAGTACCAACTATGGCTACACCTTC. Its translation is CACPDSTNYGYTF.

In DNA form, the CDR3 reads TGTGCCAGCAGTCTGACAGGGAACGGGGAGCTGTTTTTT. The encoded protein is CASSLTGNGELFF. The chain employs TRBV6-1 and TRBJ2-2; 7 nucleotides agree with TRBD1. J was trimmed by 7 bases and V by 5 bases; bases with no gene match: 4. The CDR3 consists of 13 residues. Germline CDR1 and CDR2: MNHNS and SASEGT.

This clone has more than one count but fewer than ten. The chain uses TRBV21-1 and TRBJ1-5. TRBV21-1 is a pseudogene. This CDR3 contains 13 residues. CDR3 sequence reads: CASSKEEDQPQHF. The DNA for the CDR3 is TGTGCCAGCAGCAAAGAGGAGGATCAGCCCCAGCATTTT.

This chain connects TRBV7-2 to TRBJ2-2; the D gene is possibly TRBD2 (6 bases). The CDR3 loop spans 19 amino acids. Germline CDR1 and CDR2: SGHTA and FQGNSA. The V end lost 5 bases, the J end lost 7 bases, and 29 bases lay between the germline ends. CDR3 coding DNA: TGTGCCAGCAGCCCATTCGACCCAATAGCGGTGTGGGGGTTCGGGGAGCTGTTTTTT. This translates into CASSPFDPIAVWGFGELFF. Variable domain in full (rest from reference TRBV7-2 and TRBJ2-2): GAGVSQSPSNKVTEKGKDVELRCDPISGHTALYWYRQSLGQGLEFLIYFQGNSAPDKSGLPSDRFSAERTGGSVSTLTIQRTQQEDSAVYLCASSPFDPIAVWGFGELFFGEGSRLTVL.

V gene TRBV4-1 combines with J gene TRBJ1-4; D remains ambiguous. CDR1 and CDR2 from the germline V gene are MGHRA and YSYEKL. Deletions cut 1 base from V and 0 bases from J, with 6 bases between. The CDR3 runs 15 residues. CDR3 protein: CASSQGLSTNEKLFF. The CDR3 region has the DNA TGCGCCAGCAGCCAAGGACTCTCAACTAATGAAAAACTGTTTTTT.

This sequence joins TRBV30 and TRBJ1-4; 9 positions agree with TRBD1. V was clipped by 3 bases and J by 3 bases; unmatched bases: 2. In germline, CDR1 is GTSNPN, CDR2 SVGIG (reference sequence). The CDR3 extends over 14 amino acids. CDR3 bases: TGTGCCTGGAGCCGGACAGGGGCTAATGAAAAACTGTTTTTT. Protein sequence: CAWSRTGANEKLFF.